The present entry profiles one T cell receptor beta chain with its context. These data come from a study of technical replicates of blood from several donors. Method: immunoSEQ multiplex PCR; TCRdb's copy keeps in-frame clones and lacks some. The sample lists tens of thousands of clones, 85% to 95% seen once, with about 0.37% in the top ten. The source is a human donor in good health. Sequencing was performed on T cells isolated from PBMCs.

The CDR3 coding sequence is TGTGCCAGCAGCTCGGGGGACAGGGGACGTGAAAAACTGTTTTTT. Protein product: CASSSGDRGREKLFF. The chain joins TRBV13 to TRBJ1-4; 10 nucleotides match TRBD1. This CDR3 has 15 residues. Germline V lookup: CDR1 PRHDT, CDR2 FYEKMQ (reference sequence). The V and J ends lost 4 bases and 7 bases, in that order; junction bases with no gene match: 6.